Shown below are 13 T cell receptor beta chains from a single sample sequenced in a study of blood T cells in healthy people across ages. Next came a second PCR, run for roughly 7 to 12 cycles, which used a sample-barcoded 5' primer along with a J-beta primer mix. TCRdb analysed the 5' RACE reads with MiXCR anew, one entry per CDR3 protein. Of about 640,000 distinct CDR3 sequences detected, around three fifths appear once; the ten largest clones hold more than 35%. The sequenced sample consisted of blood. These receptors were obtained from a man between 60 and 70 years old in good health.

The chain combines TRBV6-2 or TRBV6-3 with TRBJ2-4; 8 bases line up with TRBD1. With the DNA end fitting TRBJ2-7 better, the J assignment may be wrong. Germline V CDR1 and CDR2: MNHEY, SVGEGT. This CDR3 has 15 residues. The CDR3 nucleotides are TGTGCCAGCAGTGGACAGGGTGGGGGCTCCTACGAGCAGTACTTC. As protein: CASSGQGGGSYEQYF.

The genes are TRBV20-1 and TRBJ1-2, with D possibly TRBD1 on 6 matching bases. The CDR3 is made up of 12 amino acids. Germline CDR1 is DFQATT and CDR2 is SNEGSKA (reference sequence). V was clipped by 6 bases and J by 7 bases, with 15 bases between them. The CDR3 reads CSAAGGRGGYTF. The CDR3 nucleotides are TGCAGTGCGGCGGGGGGCCGGGGTGGCTACACCTTC.

This clonotype was counted only a few times. V and J are TRBV12-3 or TRBV12-4 and TRBJ2-3; TRBD2 is a possible D gene (7 bases). The CDR3 runs 16 residues. With 5 bases removed from V and 0 bases from J, the gap between germline ends came to 15 bases. CDR3: CASSGRGPLSTDTQYF. CDR3 in DNA: TGTGCCAGCAGTGGGCGGGGGCCCTTAAGCACAGATACGCAGTATTTT.

The V call is TRBV12-3 or TRBV12-4, the J call TRBJ2-7; 8 nucleotides line up with TRBD1. The trim removed 3 bases at V and 7 bases at J, leaving 8 bases unmatched. This CDR3 is 14 amino acids long. As DNA, the CDR3 is TGTGCCAGCAGTTTTGGACAGGGAATAGAAGAGCAGTACTTC. It is translated as CASSFGQGIEEQYF.

The genes are TRBV9 and TRBJ1-2, with 7 bases aligning to TRBD1. V gave up 3 bases and J gave up 0 bases; unmatched junction bases: 8. Germline V gives CDR1 SGDLS, CDR2 YYNGEE. This CDR3 is built from 16 residues. The CDR3 region has the DNA TGTGCCAGCAGCGCAACCGACAGGGAGTCTAACTATGGCTACACCTTC. Amino acid sequence: CASSATDRESNYGYTF.

The chain uses TRBV6-2 or TRBV6-3 and TRBJ2-3, with D possibly TRBD2 on 6 matching bases. This CDR3 region has 15 residues. CDR1 is MNHEY, CDR2 SVGEGT, per germline. The V end lost 6 bases, the J end lost 3 bases, and 16 bases lay between the germline ends. Here the CDR3 DNA reads TGTGCCAGCAGCTCCTCCTTACGGGGGACAGATACGCAGTATTTT. Protein: CASSSSLRGTDTQYF.

This chain links TRBV7-9 with TRBJ1-1, with 10 positions matching TRBD1. Germline V gene lookup returns CDR1 SEHNR and CDR2 FQNEAQ (reference sequence). V dropped 6 bases and J dropped 4; count of bases not matched to a gene: 5. The CDR3 runs 14 residues. DNA of the CDR3: TGTGCCAGCAGACCTCGGACAGGGGGCACTGAAGCTTTCTTT. Protein: CASRPRTGGTEAFF.

The J gene is TRBJ1-2, the V gene TRBV7-9; 8 bases map to TRBD1. J gave up 0 bases and V 2 bases, and 8 bases lay outside the gene matches. Germline CDR1 reads SEHNR; CDR2 reads FQNEAQ (reference sequence). This CDR3 contains 17 residues. The CDR3 here is CASSLRTGQGANYGYTF. DNA of the CDR3: TGTGCCAGCAGCTTACGGACAGGACAGGGAGCTAACTATGGCTACACCTTC.

This chain joins TRBV20-1 and TRBJ2-7, with 8 nucleotides matching TRBD1. Germline-derived CDR1 and CDR2 are DFQATT and SNEGSKA (reference sequence). Unmatched junction bases numbered 10, after V lost 0 bases and J lost 3 bases. This CDR3 region has 16 residues. The CDR3 nucleotides read TGCAGTGCTAGAGAACAGGGGGTATCCTCCCGCTACGAGCAGTACTTC. This gives the protein CSAREQGVSSRYEQYF.

The chain couples TRBV20-1 to TRBJ2-5, with D possibly matching TRBD1 (5 bases). The closer fit of TRBJ2-7 to the DNA end suggests the J call may be wrong. The CDR3 runs to 12 residues. Germline assignment: CDR1 DFQATT and CDR2 SNEGSKA (reference sequence). The CDR3 nucleotides are TGCAGTGCTAGCTCAGGGATACACGAGCAGTACTTC. Residues: CSASSGIHEQYF.

The table lists this clonotype with a few counts. The chain combines TRBV10-2 with TRBJ1-4, with a weak D call TRBD1 (5 bases). The CDR3 is 13 amino acids. With 0 bases removed from V and 10 bases from J, the gap between germline ends came to 9 bases. Germline CDR1 WSHSY, CDR2 SAAADI. The CDR3 DNA is TGCGCCAGCAGTGAGTCAAGGGGTGGAAAACTGTTTTTT. Translated, it gives CASSESRGGKLFF.

In its sample, this clonotype was seen many times. This sequence joins TRBV20-1 and TRBJ2-7; 8 positions match TRBD1. Losses at the gene ends were 8 bases for V and 7 bases for J; bases not matched to a gene: 13. Germline V lookup: CDR1 DFQATT, CDR2 SNEGSKA (reference sequence). This CDR3 spans 13 amino acids. CDR3 bases: TGCAGTTCACAAACCCGGACAGGGTGGGAGCAGTACTTC. Its protein product is CSSQTRTGWEQYF.

The rearrangement joins TRBV20-1 to TRBJ2-7, with D perhaps matching TRBD2 (5 bases). This CDR3 is 12 amino acids long. Between the trimmed V and J ends, which lost 3 bases and 1 base, there was a span of 7 bases. The V gene's germline CDR1 is DFQATT and CDR2 SNEGSKA (reference sequence). CDR3 region: CSASGISYEQYF. In DNA, the CDR3 is TGCAGTGCTAGCGGGATATCCTACGAGCAGTACTTC.